A selection of T cell receptor beta chains follows, all from one sample in a study of shared clonotypes between healthy human individuals. Method: immunoSEQ multiplex PCR; TCRdb's copy keeps in-frame clones and lacks some. The profile shows 550,000 to 850,000 clones, roughly 72% of them singletons. The source material was memory CD4+ T cells sorted from blood. The receptors were gathered from a woman aged 25 to 39 in good health. CDR3s include the opening cysteine and the closing phenylalanine or tryptophan. The order of the fields is CDR3 DNA, CDR3 protein, D gene, J gene, V gene, clone size. D genes are given only for firm matches. The size entry is marked missing in some rows and otherwise reads once, few, many or a size class.

DNA: TGTGCCAGCAGCAAAGGTAAAGAGACGGTTCTAGCGGGAACAGATACGCAGTATTTT; CDR3: CASSKGKETVLAGTDTQYF; D: .; J: TRBJ2-3; V: TRBV21-1; size: once
DNA: TGTGCCAGCAGTGGACAGGGTCCTAATCAGCCCCAGCATTTT; CDR3: CASSGQGPNQPQHF; D: TRBD1; J: TRBJ1-5; V: TRBV2; size: few
DNA: TGTGCCAGCAGGCCCGGGACAGGGTCGACCGAGCAGTACTTC; CDR3: CASRPGTGSTEQYF; D: TRBD1; J: TRBJ2-7; V: TRBV5-6; size: .
DNA: TGTGCCTGGAGTGCCAAGGGGGCGCCGCTAGAAAAACTGTTTTTT; CDR3: CAWSAKGAPLEKLFF; D: TRBD1; J: TRBJ1-4; V: TRBV30; size: .
DNA: TGTGCCAGCAGTTTTGGTGTCGGGGACGAGCAGTACTTC; CDR3: CASSFGVGDEQYF; D: .; J: TRBJ2-7; V: TRBV27; size: .
DNA: TGCGCCAGCTCTGACTCGACGGGTTTTCCGGGCCAAGAGCAGTACTTC; CDR3: CASSDSTGFPGQEQYF; D: .; J: TRBJ2-7; V: TRBV10-1; size: few
DNA: TGTGCCAGCTCCCCGGGACAGGGCGTGGAGACCCAGTACTTC; CDR3: CASSPGQGVETQYF; D: TRBD1; J: TRBJ2-5; V: TRBV18; size: .
DNA: TGTGCCAGCAGCCACCGGGGGTCAAATGAAAAACTGTTTTTT; CDR3: CASSHRGSNEKLFF; D: .; J: TRBJ1-4; V: TRBV7-6; size: few
DNA: TGTGCCAGTATCAGGACAGGGATTGGCACTGAAGCTTTCTTT; CDR3: CASIRTGIGTEAFF; D: TRBD1; J: TRBJ1-1; V: TRBV19; size: .
DNA: TGTGCCAGCAGTTACTCGTCGACACGAATACCCTACGAGCAGTACTTC; CDR3: CASSYSSTRIPYEQYF; D: .; J: TRBJ2-7; V: TRBV6-5; size: .
DNA: TGTGCCAGTAGTCCACTACTCCGGGCCGCGTCTATCTATGGCTACACCTTC; CDR3: CASSPLLRAASIYGYTF; D: .; J: TRBJ1-2; V: TRBV19; size: .
DNA: TGTGCCAGCAGCTTGGCACTTTCGGCAACAGATACGCAGTATTTT; CDR3: CASSLALSATDTQYF; D: .; J: TRBJ2-3; V: TRBV5-4; size: .
DNA: TGTGCCAGCAGTGACAGGGGGAAAGCTTTCTTT; CDR3: CASSDRGKAFF; D: .; J: TRBJ1-1; V: TRBV6-4; size: .
DNA: TGTGCCAGCAGCTTACGAGGGATTGGAGAGACCCAGTACTTC; CDR3: CASSLRGIGETQYF; D: .; J: TRBJ2-5; V: TRBV7-6; size: .
DNA: TGTGCCAGCAGCGGAGGAACTAGCGGGAGAGGAGGGCCTTTGGGATTTGCGCAGTATTTT; CDR3: CASSGGTSGRGGPLGFAQYF; D: TRBD2; J: TRBJ2-3; V: TRBV11-3; size: once
DNA: TGTGCCAGCAGGCCGGGACAGGGGAACAATCAGCCCCAGCATTTT; CDR3: CASRPGQGNNQPQHF; D: TRBD1; J: TRBJ1-5; V: TRBV27; size: .
DNA: TGCGCCAGCAGCCCCGGGACAGGGAGGCAGGGACAGCCCCAGCATTTT; CDR3: CASSPGTGRQGQPQHF; D: TRBD1; J: TRBJ1-5; V: TRBV5-1; size: .
DNA: TGCGCCAGCAGCCCCCGCCCTGGAGGGGAGGGGTCTTGGCGGGAGCAGTTCTTC; CDR3: CASSPRPGGEGSWREQFF; D: TRBD2; J: TRBJ2-1; V: TRBV5-1; size: .
DNA: TGTGCCAGCAGCCCCAATTACGGTGAGCAGTTCTTC; CDR3: CASSPNYGEQFF; D: .; J: TRBJ2-1; V: TRBV4-2; size: few
DNA: TGTGCCAGCAGCCCCCCTTCAGGGCAAGGAAACACCATATATTTT; CDR3: CASSPPSGQGNTIYF; D: .; J: TRBJ1-3; V: TRBV6-6; size: many
DNA: TGTGCCAGCAGTTACTTTACAGGGGCTAACTATGGCTACACCTTC; CDR3: CASSYFTGANYGYTF; D: TRBD1; J: TRBJ1-2; V: TRBV28; size: .
DNA: TGCGCCAGCAGCTTTGCGGATACTGGAAACACCATATATTTT; CDR3: CASSFADTGNTIYF; D: .; J: TRBJ1-3; V: TRBV5-1; size: .
DNA: TGTGCCATCGGGGCCTTTAGCGGGCCCATAGAGACCCAGTACTTC; CDR3: CAIGAFSGPIETQYF; D: TRBD2; J: TRBJ2-5; V: TRBV10-3; size: .
DNA: TGTGCCAGCAGCGCCGGCTATCCGGGTGCAGATACGCAGTATTTT; CDR3: CASSAGYPGADTQYF; D: .; J: TRBJ2-3; V: TRBV6-1; size: .
DNA: TGCGCCAGCATCACGACAGGGGACTATGGCTACACCTTC; CDR3: CASITTGDYGYTF; D: TRBD1; J: TRBJ1-2; V: TRBV10-1; size: .
DNA: TGTGCCAGCAGCTCGGGACCGATAGTTACCTACGAGCAGTACTTC; CDR3: CASSSGPIVTYEQYF; D: .; J: TRBJ2-7; V: TRBV7-9; size: .
DNA: TGTGCCAGCAGCTTACACAGGTTTAGCTCCTACAATGAGCAGTTCTTC; CDR3: CASSLHRFSSYNEQFF; D: .; J: TRBJ2-1; V: TRBV5-8; size: few
DNA: TGTGCCAGCAGTTGGGTAGCGGGAGTAACCCAGTACTTC; CDR3: CASSWVAGVTQYF; D: TRBD2; J: TRBJ2-5; V: TRBV28; size: .
DNA: TGTGCCAGCAGTGAACAGGGGACTGAAGCTTTCTTT; CDR3: CASSEQGTEAFF; D: .; J: TRBJ1-1; V: TRBV2; size: .